The rows below give T cell receptor beta chains drawn from one sample of a study of shared clonotypes between healthy human individuals. Generated by immunoSEQ multiplex PCR, the TCRdb table keeps only in-frame clones and is missing some. Of about 960,000 clones listed, approximately 80% were seen once; the top ten hold about 1.5%. Sample: memory CD4+ T cells sorted from blood. The receptor source for this set is a man between 18 and 29 years old in good health. The CDR3 runs from the conserved cysteine through the conserved F or W. The order of the fields is J gene, D gene, clone size, V gene, CDR3 protein, CDR3 DNA. A D gene is named only where the DNA matches it firmly. Size tells how often a clone was seen (once, few, many) or the class of an expanded clone, and some rows leave it out.

>TRBJ2-7|TRBD2|-|TRBV28
CASRPPGLAGAGEQYF
TGTGCCAGCAGGCCCCCCGGACTAGCGGGCGCCGGCGAGCAGTACTTC
>TRBJ2-1|TRBD2|-|TRBV2
CASRASGRSGYNEQFF
TGTGCCAGCAGGGCTAGCGGGAGATCAGGCTACAATGAGCAGTTCTTC
>TRBJ2-3|TRBD1|-|TRBV5-4
CASSLGQGPNTQYF
TGTGCCAGCAGCCTCGGACAGGGCCCTAATACGCAGTATTTT
>TRBJ2-6|-|-|TRBV7-6
CASSEEAGPAGANVLTF
TGTGCCAGCAGCGAAGAAGCAGGGCCGGCGGGGGCCAACGTCCTGACTTTC
>TRBJ2-2|-|-|TRBV29-1
CSVNEQENTGELFF
TGCAGCGTTAATGAGCAGGAGAACACCGGGGAGCTGTTTTTT
>TRBJ2-5|-|once|TRBV28
CASSFVVGAQETQYF
TGTGCCAGCAGTTTTGTGGTGGGGGCCCAAGAGACCCAGTACTTC
>TRBJ2-5|-|-|TRBV18
CASSPTPQETQYF
TGTGCCAGCTCACCGACCCCACAAGAGACCCAGTACTTC
>TRBJ1-6|-|-|TRBV7-2
CASSLALKLGLKAYNSPLHF
TGTGCCAGCAGCTTAGCTTTGAAGCTCGGCCTCAAGGCCTATAATTCACCCCTCCACTTT
>TRBJ2-1|-|-|TRBV29-1
CSAAESTPNEQFF
TGCAGCGCCGCGGAGTCGACTCCCAATGAGCAGTTCTTC
>TRBJ2-7|-|-|TRBV18
CASSGQTYEQYF
TGTGCCAGCTCAGGACAGACCTACGAGCAGTACTTC
>TRBJ2-7|-|-|TRBV6-1
CASSGPAGGVAEQYF
TGTGCCAGCAGTGGACCCGCCGGGGGCGTAGCCGAGCAGTACTTC
>TRBJ1-1|-|-|TRBV5-1
CASSRTVNTEAFF
TGCGCCAGCAGCCGGACGGTGAACACTGAAGCTTTCTTT
>TRBJ2-4|-|-|TRBV30
CAWWTTNVQFMYF
TGTGCCTGGTGGACCACCAACGTCCAATTCATGTACTTC
>TRBJ1-6|-|many|TRBV11-1
CASSLARESPLHF
TGTGCCAGCAGCTTAGCGCGGGAATCACCCCTCCACTTT
>TRBJ2-2|-|-|TRBV11-2
CASSLGLTRPNTGELFF
TGTGCCAGCAGCTTAGGTCTTACGCGGCCGAACACCGGGGAGCTGTTTTTT
>TRBJ2-3|TRBD2|-|TRBV2
CASSVAVAGADTQYF
TGTGCCAGCAGTGTGGCGGTAGCGGGAGCAGATACGCAGTATTTT
>TRBJ1-5|-|-|TRBV2
CASSESRGDQPQHF
TGTGCCAGCAGTGAATCAAGGGGGGATCAGCCCCAGCATTTT
>TRBJ1-1|-|-|TRBV5-1
CASRKEGLNTEAFF
TGCGCCAGCCGGAAAGAGGGGCTGAACACTGAAGCTTTCTTT
>TRBJ2-7|-|-|TRBV12-2
CASRFQAKGQASYEQYF
TGTGCAAGTCGTTTCCAAGCAAAGGGACAGGCCTCCTACGAGCAGTACTTC
>TRBJ2-7|-|-|TRBV19
CASSRPGPYEQYF
TGTGCCAGTAGTCGTCCAGGCCCCTACGAGCAGTACTTC
>TRBJ1-5|-|-|TRBV5-5
CASSRGARDQPQHF
TGTGCCAGCAGCCGGGGGGCGCGGGATCAGCCCCAGCATTTT
>TRBJ2-1|-|-|TRBV4-1
CASSRPEGPWNEQFF
TGCGCCAGCAGCCGCCCGGAGGGGCCTTGGAATGAGCAGTTCTTC
>TRBJ1-6|-|-|TRBV6-6
CASSTTGSISPLHF
TGTGCCAGCAGTACGACAGGATCCATTTCACCCCTCCACTTT
>TRBJ1-6|TRBD1|-|TRBV10-2
CASSDASRTGSNSPLHF
TGCGCCAGCAGTGATGCTTCCCGGACAGGGTCTAATTCACCCCTCCACTTT
>TRBJ1-1|TRBD1|few|TRBV5-3
CARSLADRERAFF
TGTGCCAGAAGCTTGGCGGACAGGGAAAGAGCTTTCTTT
>TRBJ1-1|-|-|TRBV20-1
CSTRGGTEAFF
TGCAGTACTCGGGGGGGCACTGAAGCTTTCTTT
>TRBJ1-2|TRBD1|-|TRBV18
CASSPRQGDADGYTF
TGTGCCAGCTCACCTCGGCAGGGGGATGCGGATGGCTACACCTTC
>TRBJ2-1|-|-|TRBV5-1
CASSSGARTYNEQFF
TGCGCCAGCAGCTCCGGGGCCCGAACCTACAATGAGCAGTTCTTC